One and the same sample provided the 14 T cell receptor beta chains below, sequenced in a study of T cells in Graves' hyperthyroidism and ophthalmopathy. TCR beta CDR3 sequences were amplified from RNA transcripts. TCR CDR3 underwent first-round RT-PCR with the HTBI primer set. TCRdb redid the calling of the multiplex PCR reads with MiXCR, one entry per CDR3 protein. The sample lists hundreds of thousands of distinct CDR3 sequences, approximately 15% occurring once. The source material was blood. The receptor source for this set is a woman aged 18 to 35 with Graves' hyperthyroidism.

This clonotype was seen more than once but under ten times. The gene calls are TRBV5-4 and TRBJ1-4; 7 positions match TRBD1. The CDR3 loop spans 15 amino acids. Germline CDR1 reads SGHNT; CDR2 reads YYREEE (reference sequence). V shed 1 base and J 6 bases; nucleotides not matched to a gene: 6. The CDR3 reads CASSLSPGGDEKLFF. In nucleotides, the CDR3 is TGTGCCAGCAGCTTGTCACCAGGGGGTGATGAAAAACTGTTTTTT. Combining the CDR3 with reference TRBV5-4 and TRBJ1-4 gives the whole variable domain ETGVTQSPTHLIKTRGQQVTLRCSSQSGHNTVSWYQQALGQGPQFIFQYYREEENGRGNFPPRFSGLQFPNYSSELNVNALELDDSALYLCASSLSPGGDEKLFFGSGTQLSVL.

This clonotype showed up just a few times. CDR3 nucleotide sequence: TGTGCCTGGAGTAAGAGTAGGACAGGGGGCAATCAGCCCCAGCATTTT. Protein sequence: CAWSKSRTGGNQPQHF. The genes are TRBV30 and TRBJ1-5; 9 nucleotides align to TRBD1. Germline CDR1 reads GTSNPN; CDR2 reads SVGIG (reference sequence). The CDR3 is 16 amino acids. J was trimmed by 2 bases and V by 2 bases; bases with no gene match: 7.

At least ten counts were recorded for this clonotype. CDR3 in DNA: TGTGCCAGCAGTCCGCTTTCCGGGACAGGGAACTTAGAGCAGTACTTC. Residues: CASSPLSGTGNLEQYF. The J gene is TRBJ2-7, the V gene TRBV27; TRBD1 matches 9 bases. From germline, CDR1 is MNHEY and CDR2 SMNVEV (reference sequence). The junction had 15 bases not matched to a gene; V was cut back by 5 bases and J by 7 bases. This CDR3 comprises 16 residues.

The chain carries TRBV18 and TRBJ2-7; 7 nucleotides align to TRBD1. Germline V gene lookup returns CDR1 KGHSH and CDR2 LQKENI. The V and J ends lost 4 bases and 0 bases, in that order; junction bases with no gene match: 6. The CDR3 is 15 residues long. CDR3 amino acids: CASSLTTGSSYEQYF. The CDR3 DNA follows: TGTGCCAGCTCACTCACGACAGGGAGCTCCTACGAGCAGTACTTC.

The genes are TRBV12-3 or TRBV12-4 and TRBJ2-2; tentatively, D is TRBD1 (5 bases). Trimming pared 2 bases from V and 0 bases from J, leaving 16 bases between. The CDR3 is 18 amino acids. The CDR3 spells CASSLKILGQPNTGELFF. The CDR3 DNA is TGTGCCAGCAGTTTAAAGATTTTAGGACAACCGAACACCGGGGAGCTGTTTTTT.

The J gene is TRBJ2-7, the V gene TRBV25-1, with 8 positions matching TRBD2. The CDR3 is made up of 15 amino acids. CDR1 is MGHDK, CDR2 SYGVNS, per germline. V was clipped by 4 bases and J by 4 bases; unmatched bases: 9. The CDR3 region has the DNA TGTGCCAGCAGTGCCCCCAAGCGGGAGATGTACGAGCAGTACTTC. Encoded protein: CASSAPKREMYEQYF.

The CDR3, as DNA: TGTGCCAGTAGTATGAGTCATCGGGGAGGAGAGACCCAGTACTTC. The encoded protein is CASSMSHRGGETQYF. The rearrangement links TRBV19 to TRBJ2-5; the D gene is possibly TRBD2 (6 bases). This CDR3 has 15 amino acids. Trimming took 3 bases from V and 4 from J, leaving 15 bases between them. CDR1 is LNHDA, CDR2 SQIVND, per germline (reference sequence).

This clonotype occurred many times. V and J are TRBV7-8 and TRBJ2-7, with D perhaps given as TRBD1 or TRBD2 (6 bases each). This CDR3 is 14 amino acids long. Germline V gene sequence: CDR1 SGHVS, CDR2 FQNEAQ. V lost 5 bases, J lost 3 bases, and 14 bases lay in between. CDR3 nucleotide sequence: TGTGCCAGCAGCCCTTCGGGGGCGAGCTACGAGCAGTACTTC. It yields the protein CASSPSGASYEQYF. The variable domain in full, completed from reference TRBV7-8 and TRBJ2-7, reads GAGVSQSPRYKVAKRGQDVALRCDPISGHVSLFWYQQALGQGPEFLTYFQNEAQLDKSGLPSDRFFAERPEGSVSTLKIQRTQQEDSAVYLCASSPSGASYEQYFGPGTRLTVT.

In its sample, this clonotype was seen once. The chain recombines TRBV19 with TRBJ2-7; 8 bases agree with TRBD2. Trimming took 0 bases from V and 5 from J; bases not matched to a gene: 9. CDR1 and CDR2 (germline): LNHDA, SQIVND (reference sequence). The CDR3 is 16 residues long. The DNA of the CDR3 is TGTGCCAGTAGTATAGATCGACCAGCGGGAGATCACGAGCAGTACTTC. Translated, it gives CASSIDRPAGDHEQYF.

This clonotype was seen ten or more times. The chain joins TRBV28 to TRBJ2-5; 7 bases fit TRBD1. This CDR3 contains 14 residues. Germline V CDR1 and CDR2: MDHEN, SYDVKM. The trim removed 5 bases at V and 1 base at J, leaving 4 bases unmatched. The CDR3 DNA reads TGTGCCAGCAGTCGGACAGGAGCCCAAGAGACCCAGTACTTC. Residues: CASSRTGAQETQYF.

There are a few counts of this clonotype. The gene calls are TRBV7-2 and TRBJ2-1; no firm D call. Germline loops: CDR1 SGHTA, CDR2 FQGNSA. The CDR3 runs 13 residues. V shed 2 bases and J shed 7 bases, with 9 bases lying between them. CDR3 sequence: CASSLFPGNEQFF. CDR3 bases: TGTGCCAGCAGCTTATTTCCCGGGAATGAGCAGTTCTTC.

This chain uses TRBV19 with TRBJ2-1; 12 bases are a match to TRBD2. The germline V gene encodes CDR1 LNHDA and CDR2 SQIVND (reference sequence). This CDR3 region has 17 residues. With V trimmed by 4 bases and J by 6 bases, 10 bases remained unmatched. DNA for the CDR3: TGTGCCAGTAGTAAAAAGAAGGGACTAGCGGGCCTCAATGAGCAGTTCTTC. This sequence encodes CASSKKKGLAGLNEQFF.

In this sample, this clonotype turned up a few times. The chain is built from TRBV25-1 and TRBJ2-3; maybe TRBD2 (5 bases). Germline assignment: CDR1 MGHDK and CDR2 SYGVNS. This CDR3 has 18 amino acids. The V end lost 0 bases, the J end lost 2 bases, and 18 bases lay between the germline ends. CDR3 in amino acids: CASSEYRGSGLTTDTQYF. For the CDR3, the DNA is TGTGCCAGCAGTGAATATCGAGGGTCTGGTTTGACCACAGATACGCAGTATTTT.

This clonotype has just a few counts. The chain uses TRBV3-1 and TRBJ1-6; 7 nucleotides agree with TRBD1. The junction had 8 bases not matched to a gene; V was cut back by 4 bases and J by 8 bases. The CDR3 contains 15 residues. Germline V gene data show CDR1 as LGHDT and CDR2 as YNNKEL (reference sequence). CDR3: CASSPQQGRHSPLHF. CDR3 DNA: TGTGCCAGCAGCCCCCAACAGGGGAGGCATTCACCCCTCCACTTT.